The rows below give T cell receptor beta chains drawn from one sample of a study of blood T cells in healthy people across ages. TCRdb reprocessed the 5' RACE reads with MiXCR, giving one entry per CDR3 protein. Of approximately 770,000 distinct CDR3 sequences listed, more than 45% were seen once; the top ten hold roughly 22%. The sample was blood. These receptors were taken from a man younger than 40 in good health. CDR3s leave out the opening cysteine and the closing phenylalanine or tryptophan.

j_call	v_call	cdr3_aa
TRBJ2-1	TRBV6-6	ASIGGASYEQF
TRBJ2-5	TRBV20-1	SALDSRPQETQY
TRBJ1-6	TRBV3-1	ASSQGAGHNSPLH
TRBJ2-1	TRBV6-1	ASSEIGARQGRYNEQF
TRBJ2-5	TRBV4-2	ATKGTDQETQY
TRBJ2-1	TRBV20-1	SARGRQGRYEQF
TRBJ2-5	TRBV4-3	ASSQGTSGETQY
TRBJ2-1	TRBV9	ASSSALAGGHNEQF
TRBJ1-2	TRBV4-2	ASSQERFGQIYGYT
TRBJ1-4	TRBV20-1	SARDQDDEPGKLF
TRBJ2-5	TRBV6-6	ASSWSRGVYNEQY
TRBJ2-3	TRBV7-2	ASSFREREY